The 31 T cell receptor beta chains given below trace back to one sample, sequenced in a study of CD8+ T cells in alopecia areata. Extraction and reverse transcription of RNA yielded cDNA as the sequencing template. Some clones are missing from TCRdb's copy, which holds only in-frame ones; the method was immunoSEQ multiplex PCR. Of 150,000 or so clones detected, over 80% appear once; the ten largest clones hold more than 12%. The source material was CD8+ T cells sorted from blood, sampled at week 0. These receptors all stem from a human donor with alopecia areata.

The genes are TRBV27 and TRBJ1-1, with 9 positions matching TRBD1. Per germline, CDR1 MNHEY and CDR2 SMNVEV (reference sequence). The CDR3 length is 13 residues. J gave up 4 bases and V 4 bases, and 1 base lay outside the gene matches. CDR3 sequence (DNA): TGTGCCAGCAGTTCGGACAGGGGCACTGAAGCTTTCTTT. Translating gives CASSSDRGTEAFF.

V and J are TRBV4-2 and TRBJ2-1; 11 nucleotides agree with TRBD2. The length of the CDR3 is 15 residues. J lost 8 bases, V lost 5 bases, and 8 bases had no gene match. The germline V gene has CDR1 LGHNA and CDR2 YNFKEQ. CDR3 amino acids: CASSGVAGGDDEQFF. In DNA form, the CDR3 reads TGTGCCAGCAGCGGAGTAGCGGGAGGGGACGATGAGCAGTTCTTC.

The rearrangement joins TRBV7-9 to TRBJ2-7; tentative D call: TRBD2 (5 bases). CDR3 length: 12 amino acids. With 2 bases removed from V and 5 bases from J, the gap between germline ends came to 7 bases. CDR1 and CDR2 (germline): SEHNR, FQNEAQ (reference sequence). CDR3 in DNA: TGTGCCAGCAGCTTAACCGGGAACGAGCAGTACTTC. Protein: CASSLTGNEQYF.

J is TRBJ1-1 and V is TRBV7-2, with a tentative D call TRBD1 (5 bases). The germline V gene has CDR1 SGHTA and CDR2 FQGNSA. Trimming took 3 bases from V and 13 from J, leaving 15 bases between them. There are 12 residues in the CDR3. CDR3 protein: CASSFNPRDRFF. The CDR3 DNA follows: TGTGCCAGCAGCTTCAACCCCCGGGACCGTTTCTTT.

The chain recombines TRBV29-1 with TRBJ2-6, with D perhaps matching TRBD1 (7 bases). Looked up from germline, CDR1 is SQVTM and CDR2 is ANQGSEA. The CDR3 is 17 amino acids. V lost 4 bases, J lost 4 bases, and 20 bases lay in between. CDR3 in amino acids: CSVGWPGGQSGANVLTF. CDR3 sequence (DNA): TGCAGCGTTGGGTGGCCAGGGGGGCAGTCCGGGGCCAACGTCCTGACTTTC.

The chain uses TRBV7-9 and TRBJ1-6; 10 nucleotides align to TRBD1. This CDR3 has 15 residues. Germline CDR1 reads SEHNR; CDR2 reads FQNEAQ (reference sequence). The trim removed 5 bases at V and 4 bases at J, leaving 2 bases unmatched. In DNA, the CDR3 is TGTGCCAGCAGCCGGACAGGGGGATATAATTCACCCCTCCACTTT. This translates into CASSRTGGYNSPLHF.

This clone showed up just once. The rearrangement links TRBV7-8 to TRBJ2-3, with D perhaps assigned TRBD1 or TRBD2 (5 bases each). The CDR3 totals 17 residues. The ends were cut back, 5 bases at V and 6 bases at J, with 24 bases in the middle. Germline-derived CDR1 and CDR2 are SGHVS and FQNEAQ. As DNA, the CDR3 is TGTGCCAGCAGCCCCCCAATCGGGGCAGCCTTCGCGGATACGCAGTATTTT. Its protein product is CASSPPIGAAFADTQYF.

The V gene is TRBV29-1, the J gene TRBJ2-1; TRBD2 aligns across 10 bases. The V segment lost 4 bases and the J segment 4 bases; nucleotides outside the gene matches: 1. CDR1 is SQVTM and CDR2 is ANQGSEA in the germline V gene. The CDR3 is 13 residues long. The CDR3 region is CSVGGLAYNEQFF. The CDR3 nucleotides read TGCAGCGTTGGGGGACTAGCGTACAATGAGCAGTTCTTC.

The chain uses TRBV4-1 and TRBJ2-2, with D uncertain. Trimming removed 9 bases at V and 2 bases at J, with 13 bases between. This CDR3 spans 14 amino acids. Germline V CDR1 and CDR2: MGHRA, YSYEKL. In DNA form, the CDR3 reads TGCGCCAGTCATGATGTGGCCAACACCGGGGAGCTGTTTTTT. It encodes CASHDVANTGELFF.

This clone was observed once. The chain has TRBV6-5 and TRBJ1-1; D unclear. The germline gives CDR1 MNHEY, CDR2 SVGAGI. The germline V and J ends were trimmed by 6 bases and 0 bases, with 8 bases remaining between them. The CDR3 length is 13 residues. CDR3 sequence reads: CASSPGVNTEAFF. In nucleotides, the CDR3 is TGTGCCAGCAGCCCCGGGGTGAACACTGAAGCTTTCTTT.

Concerning this clone: Different DNA sequences within this sample yield the same CDR3. This chain links TRBV7-9 with TRBJ1-5; possibly TRBD1 for D (6 bases). The germline CDR1 and CDR2 sequences are SEHNR and FQNEAQ (reference sequence). V lost 5 bases to trimming and J lost 0 bases, with 8 bases between them. The CDR3 extends over 14 amino acids. The CDR3 DNA reads as TGTGCCAGCAGCCTGGACAGTAGCAATCAGCCCCAGCATTTT. Its translation: CASSLDSSNQPQHF.

The V and J genes are TRBV4-1 and TRBJ2-7; tentative D call: TRBD2 (6 bases). The CDR3 length is 14 residues. V was clipped by 2 bases and J by 3 bases, with 11 bases between them. CDR1 MGHRA and CDR2 YSYEKL come from the germline V gene. The CDR3, as DNA: TGCGCCAGCAGCCAACTGGGGGAGGACTACGAGCAGTACTTC. It yields the protein CASSQLGEDYEQYF.

Details on this clone: This sample includes further DNA sequences coding for the same CDR3. The chain employs TRBV9 and TRBJ1-3, with D hard to call. CDR1 and CDR2 (germline): SGDLS, YYNGEE. The CDR3 sequence is 10 residues long. V dropped 7 bases and J dropped 4 bases, with 3 bases sitting between them. DNA of the CDR3: TGTGCCAGCTCCGGAAACACCATATATTTT. Translation: CASSGNTIYF.

The rearrangement joins TRBV5-1 to TRBJ1-1, with TRBD1 matching over 8 bases. The V and J ends lost 4 bases and 4 bases, in that order; junction bases with no gene match: 6. The CDR3 is 14 amino acids. Germline V gives CDR1 SGHRS, CDR2 YFSETQ. This CDR3 is CASSIRQGSTEAFF. The CDR3 bases are TGCGCCAGCAGCATAAGACAGGGGAGCACTGAAGCTTTCTTT.

This clone was counted once. The rearrangement links TRBV4-1 to TRBJ2-7; D uncertain. Germline V gives CDR1 MGHRA, CDR2 YSYEKL. The CDR3 is made up of 18 amino acids. V gave up 0 bases and J gave up 0 bases, with 18 bases separating them. This chain's CDR3 is CASSQEGAGPGSSYEQYF. Written as DNA, the CDR3 is TGCGCCAGCAGCCAAGAAGGCGCAGGACCAGGTAGCTCCTACGAGCAGTACTTC.

This chain uses TRBV2 with TRBJ2-2, with 9 bases lining up with TRBD2. CDR1 and CDR2 (germline): SNHLY, FYNNEI. The CDR3 length is 18 residues. J lost 7 bases, V lost 4 bases, and 16 bases had no gene match. For the CDR3, the DNA is TGTGCCAGCAGTGGGCCGGCGGGAGGGCCGGCTCTAGGCGGGGAGCTGTTTTTT. Its translation: CASSGPAGGPALGGELFF.

The V and J genes are TRBV5-5 and TRBJ2-7; 8 nucleotides align to TRBD1. The V gene's germline CDR1 is SGHKS and CDR2 YYEKEE (reference sequence). This CDR3 region has 15 residues. The trim removed 1 base at V and 1 base at J, leaving 4 bases unmatched. In DNA form, the CDR3 reads TGTGCCAGCAGCTTGCGGAGACAGGGGTCCTACGAGCAGTACTTC. Amino acids: CASSLRRQGSYEQYF.

This sequence joins TRBV5-5 and TRBJ2-7, with D possibly TRBD1 on 5 matching bases. Germline CDR1 is SGHKS and CDR2 is YYEKEE (reference sequence). V lost 4 bases, J lost 3 bases, and 8 bases lay in between. There are 12 residues in the CDR3. The CDR3 spells CASSHDSYEQYF. The CDR3 nucleotides are TGTGCCAGCAGCCATGACAGCTACGAGCAGTACTTC.

The rearrangement joins TRBV2 to TRBJ2-1; 9 bases match TRBD1. Trimming cost V 7 bases and J 3 bases; bases outside gene matches: 7. Germline V gene data show CDR1 as SNHLY and CDR2 as FYNNEI. This CDR3 has 15 amino acids. The DNA for the CDR3 is TGTGCCAGCATCCCCCGGGACAGGGACTACAATGAGCAGTTCTTC. Translating it yields CASIPRDRDYNEQFF.

The chain carries TRBV7-9 and TRBJ2-3; D is uncertain. CDR1 is SEHNR, CDR2 FQNEAQ, per germline (reference sequence). Trimming stripped 5 bases from V and 0 bases from J, with 18 bases between. CDR3 length: 17 amino acids. The CDR3 sequence: CASSPLRTGLSTDTQYF. The CDR3 nucleotides are TGTGCCAGCAGCCCCCTACGGACCGGCCTTAGCACAGATACGCAGTATTTT.

The chain joins TRBV29-1 to TRBJ2-3, with 7 bases fitting TRBD2. The V segment lost 7 bases and the J segment 2 bases; nucleotides outside the gene matches: 9. Germline CDR1 is SQVTM and CDR2 is ANQGSEA. CDR3 length equals 14 residues. The CDR3 region is CSAAGSGNTDTQYF. The CDR3 DNA is TGCAGCGCCGCGGGGAGCGGGAACACAGATACGCAGTATTTT.

The chain combines TRBV7-3 with TRBJ2-1, with D uncertain. Trimming took 5 bases from V and 9 from J, leaving 8 bases between them. There are 11 residues in the CDR3. Germline V gene sequence: CDR1 SGHTA, CDR2 FQGTGA. CDR3 sequence reads: CASSISSEQFF. In DNA form, the CDR3 reads TGTGCCAGCAGCATTAGCAGTGAGCAGTTCTTC.

This clone is a singleton in its sample. J is TRBJ2-7 and V is TRBV9; D gene ambiguous. The CDR3 extends over 12 amino acids. V was pared by 4 bases and J by 5 bases, with 10 bases between. Germline CDR1 reads SGDLS; CDR2 reads YYNGEE. Written as DNA, the CDR3 is TGTGCCAGCAGCCCCACAGAGGACGAGCAGTACTTC. Protein product: CASSPTEDEQYF.

The chain has TRBV6-1 and TRBJ2-7; D gene unclear. CDR1 MNHNS and CDR2 SASEGT come from the germline V gene. The CDR3 contains 10 residues. V lost 8 bases to trimming and J lost 3 bases, with 5 bases between them. The CDR3 DNA reads as TGTGCCAGCCTAAACTACGAGCAGTACTTC. This translates into CASLNYEQYF.

V and J are TRBV5-4 and TRBJ2-3; no definite D call. The V end lost 0 bases, the J end lost 2 bases, and 4 bases lay between the germline ends. Germline V gives CDR1 SGHNT, CDR2 YYREEE (reference sequence). There are 13 residues in the CDR3. CDR3 coding DNA: TGTGCCAGCAGCTTGGCCGACACAGATACGCAGTATTTT. Encoded protein: CASSLADTDTQYF.

The rearrangement joins TRBV10-3 to TRBJ2-3; 10 bases are a match to TRBD2. J gave up 3 bases and V 0 bases, and 12 bases lay outside the gene matches. The germline V gene encodes CDR1 ENHRY and CDR2 SYGVKD. This CDR3 is built from 19 residues. CDR3 amino acids: CAISESPPYSGRLTDTQYF. CDR3 coding DNA: TGTGCCATCAGTGAGTCCCCGCCCTATAGCGGGAGGTTAACAGATACGCAGTATTTT.

The chain combines TRBV29-1 with TRBJ2-1; D gene unclear. CDR3 length: 11 amino acids. Between the trimmed V and J ends, which lost 6 bases and 8 bases, there was a span of 11 bases. Germline-derived CDR1 and CDR2 are SQVTM and ANQGSEA. The CDR3 coding sequence is TGCAGCGTCAGCCCCAGCCATGAGCAGTTCTTC. Residues: CSVSPSHEQFF.

The chain uses TRBV2 and TRBJ2-7; a weak D match, TRBD1 (6 bases). Per germline, CDR1 SNHLY and CDR2 FYNNEI. This CDR3 has 13 residues. V was pared by 5 bases and J by 3 bases, with 11 bases between. The CDR3: CASSFTGIYEQYF. The CDR3 coding sequence is TGTGCCAGCAGTTTTACAGGGATCTACGAGCAGTACTTC. Variable domain in full (rest from reference TRBV2 and TRBJ2-7): EPEVTQTPSHQVTQMGQEVILRCVPISNHLYFYWYRQILGQKVEFLVSFYNNEISEKSEIFDDQFSVERPDGSNFTLKIRSTKLEDSAMYFCASSFTGIYEQYFGPGTRLTVT.

This clone showed up just once. The V gene is TRBV27, the J gene TRBJ1-2, with D tentatively TRBD1 (6 bases). V was pared by 8 bases and J by 4 bases, with 17 bases between. Germline-derived CDR1 and CDR2 are MNHEY and SMNVEV (reference sequence). The CDR3 totals 14 residues. CDR3 sequence: CASASPGAIYGYTF. CDR3 DNA sequence: TGTGCCAGCGCCTCCCCGGGGGCTATCTATGGCTACACCTTC.

A remark on this clone: At the DNA level, this CDR3 is encoded by other sequences in the same sample as well. The V and J genes are TRBV27 and TRBJ2-1; maybe TRBD2 (5 bases). V was trimmed by 2 bases and J by 7 bases, leaving 6 bases between them. Germline values: CDR1 MNHEY, CDR2 SMNVEV (reference sequence). CDR3 length: 12 residues. CDR3 nucleotide sequence: TGTGCCAGCAGTTTACCGGGGAATGAGCAGTTCTTC. It specifies CASSLPGNEQFF.

The chain uses TRBV7-9 and TRBJ1-2; 10 bases fit TRBD1. The CDR3 extends over 18 amino acids. J was trimmed by 3 bases and V by 3 bases; bases with no gene match: 13. Germline-derived CDR1 and CDR2 are SEHNR and FQNEAQ (reference sequence). The chain's CDR3 is CASSFSDRGPHSDYGYTF. The CDR3 nucleotides are TGTGCCAGCAGCTTTTCCGACAGGGGGCCTCATTCAGACTATGGCTACACCTTC.